The next 31 T cell receptor beta chains were all read from a single sample in a study of shared T cell receptors in the human thymus (dated by TCRdb to 2020 to 2023). Library generation was performed with the immunoSEQ multiplex PCR assay. Entries here come from immuneACCESS through TCRdb and include only in-frame sequences with V and J called. Some clones fail to appear in such tables; in the studies checked, an unresolved V gene covers under half of the shortfall, and the cause of the remainder is unknown. The sample table lists some 760,000 clones, approximately 85% of them with a count of one. Together, the top ten hold 0.008% to 0.011% of the sample. These data are also associated with another study on human thymus T cells.

The sequencing sample was made of thymocytes. The receptors derive from a girl less than two years old with a congenital heart defect. Donor details come from another sample of the same person, matched by shared clones.

The rearrangement uses TRBV27 and TRBJ1-6; TRBD1 matches at 8 bases. The CDR3 has 15 residues. Germline values: CDR1 MNHEY, CDR2 SMNVEV (reference sequence). Losses at the gene ends were 3 bases for V and 10 bases for J; bases not matched to a gene: 8. In nucleotides, the CDR3 is TGTGCCAGCAGTTTGGTCAGGGGGCGCCGGTCACCCCTCCACTTT. This sequence encodes CASSLVRGRRSPLHF.

The chain recombines TRBV7-3 with TRBJ2-4, with D perhaps matching TRBD2 (5 bases). Trimming removed 5 bases at V and 0 bases at J, with 29 bases between. There are 21 residues in the CDR3. Germline CDR1 SGHTA, CDR2 FQGTGA. CDR3 bases: TGTGCCAGCAGCCACTTAAATTGGGAGTCTCCTTCGCCATTAGCCAAAAACATTCAGTACTTC. Translated, it gives CASSHLNWESPSPLAKNIQYF.

The J gene is TRBJ2-3, the V gene TRBV10-3; 12 nucleotides agree with TRBD2. The J segment lost 6 bases and the V segment lost 10 bases, leaving 8 bases of the junction unmatched. The V gene's germline CDR1 is ENHRY and CDR2 SYGVKD. The CDR3 totals 14 residues. Here the CDR3 DNA reads TGTGCCACGGGACTAGCGGGCAACCCTGATACGCAGTATTTT. It specifies CATGLAGNPDTQYF.

The chain links TRBV7-9 to TRBJ2-3; D is undetermined. Per germline, CDR1 SEHNR and CDR2 FQNEAQ (reference sequence). V was pared by 5 bases and J by 2 bases, with 14 bases between. The CDR3 consists of 15 residues. The CDR3 loop reads CASSLRLGYTDTQYF. The CDR3 DNA reads TGTGCCAGCAGCCTGAGACTTGGTTACACAGATACGCAGTATTTT.

The V call is TRBV4-1, the J call TRBJ1-1; 10 nucleotides match TRBD1. Trimming took 1 base from V and 4 from J; bases not matched to a gene: 9. The CDR3 contains 17 residues. Germline V CDR1 and CDR2: MGHRA, YSYEKL. The CDR3 DNA follows: TGCGCCAGCAGCCAAGGCCCGTGGGACAGGGGATTCACTGAAGCTTTCTTT. Translation: CASSQGPWDRGFTEAFF.

This chain joins TRBV4-3 and TRBJ1-1, with TRBD1 matching over 10 bases. V was clipped by 1 base and J by 6 bases; unmatched bases: 11. The CDR3 is 17 amino acids. The germline CDR1 and CDR2 sequences are LGHNA and YSLEER. The CDR3 nucleotides are TGCGCCAGCAGCCAAGCCCTGGCCGACAGGGGGCGAGCTGAAGCTTTCTTT. As protein: CASSQALADRGRAEAFF.

The chain uses TRBV25-1 and TRBJ2-7; possible D gene TRBD1, 6 bases. Germline V lookup: CDR1 MGHDK, CDR2 SYGVNS. The V gene lost 9 bases and the J gene lost 6 bases, with 12 bases spanning the gap. CDR3 length equals 11 residues. The CDR3 region has the DNA TGTGCCAGTAGCAGGGGATGCGAGCAGTACTTC. Its protein product is CASSRGCEQYF.

The rearrangement uses TRBV10-1 and TRBJ2-3; TRBD1 is a possible D gene (6 bases). V was trimmed by 3 bases and J by 5 bases, leaving 18 bases between them. This CDR3 spans 16 amino acids. Looked up from germline, CDR1 is WNHNN and CDR2 is SYGVQD (reference sequence). The CDR3 region is CASSDQGGSLGDTQYF. The CDR3 DNA follows: TGCGCCAGCAGTGACCAAGGGGGTAGCTTGGGAGATACGCAGTATTTT.

V and J are TRBV2 and TRBJ1-2, with 12 bases lining up with TRBD1. From germline, CDR1 is SNHLY and CDR2 FYNNEI. Unmatched junction bases numbered 2, after V lost 6 bases and J lost 6 bases. This CDR3 region has 13 residues. CDR3 protein: CASSGTGGHGYTF. CDR3 coding DNA: TGTGCCAGCAGCGGGACAGGGGGCCATGGCTACACCTTC. Full variable domain (remainder filled in from reference TRBV2 and TRBJ1-2): EPEVTQTPSHQVTQMGQEVILRCVPISNHLYFYWYRQILGQKVEFLVSFYNNEISEKSEIFDDQFSVERPDGSNFTLKIRSTKLEDSAMYFCASSGTGGHGYTFGSGTRLTVV.

This clone was recorded only once. V gene TRBV7-2 combines with J gene TRBJ1-6, with TRBD1 identical over 8 bases. J gave up 7 bases and V 5 bases, and 7 bases lay outside the gene matches. The CDR3 consists of 15 residues. The germline gives CDR1 SGHTA, CDR2 FQGNSA. DNA for the CDR3: TGTGCCAGCAGCCCGGGACAGGTCAGAAATTCACCCCTCCACTTT. Encoded protein: CASSPGQVRNSPLHF.

The J gene is TRBJ2-3, the V gene TRBV7-6, with 7 positions matching TRBD2. The CDR3 covers 14 residues. V was clipped by 7 bases and J by 3 bases; unmatched bases: 7. The germline V gene has CDR1 SGHVS and CDR2 FNYEAQ. CDR3 nucleotides: TGTGCCAGCATGAGGGGAGGGTTGACAGATACGCAGTATTTT. Encoded protein: CASMRGGLTDTQYF.

The rearrangement joins TRBV4-1 to TRBJ2-7, with TRBD1 matching 8 bases. Trimming cost V 4 bases and J 0 bases; bases outside gene matches: 14. The germline V gene encodes CDR1 MGHRA and CDR2 YSYEKL. The CDR3 has 18 residues. CDR3 amino acids: CASSPGPAGGPSSYEQYF. As DNA, the CDR3 is TGCGCCAGCAGCCCCGGGCCAGCAGGGGGCCCGAGCTCCTACGAGCAGTACTTC.

The rearrangement uses TRBV13 and TRBJ1-5, with TRBD1 matching over 7 bases. There are 18 residues in the CDR3. Trimming cost V 0 bases and J 6 bases; bases outside gene matches: 14. CDR1 and CDR2 (germline): PRHDT, FYEKMQ (reference sequence). CDR3 amino acids: CASSLGAQGWPSVQPQHF. The CDR3 DNA reads TGTGCCAGCAGCTTAGGGGCACAGGGGTGGCCGTCGGTTCAGCCCCAGCATTTT.

V is TRBV5-3 and J is TRBJ1-1; no firm D call. TRBV5-3 is an open reading frame, and its role is uncertain. This CDR3 contains 17 residues. Trimming took 2 bases from V and 0 from J, leaving 17 bases between them. The CDR3 spells CARSFIAVVSLNTEAFF. The DNA for the CDR3 is TGTGCCAGAAGCTTCATCGCGGTGGTCAGCTTGAACACTGAAGCTTTCTTT.

This clone was detected only a few times. The chain joins TRBV4-3 to TRBJ2-5, with 7 nucleotides matching TRBD1. This CDR3 has 15 residues. CDR1 and CDR2 (germline): LGHNA, YSLEER. J was trimmed by 4 bases and V by 5 bases; bases with no gene match: 10. DNA for the CDR3: TGCGCCAGCAGCTGGCACAGGGGAGTAGGAGAGACCCAGTACTTC. It yields the protein CASSWHRGVGETQYF.

On this clone itself: One junction end disagrees with the germline gene, perhaps due to a read error. The V and J genes are TRBV6-1 and TRBJ2-2; 11 bases fit TRBD2. The CDR3 is 15 amino acids. CDR1 MNHNS and CDR2 SASEGT come from the germline V gene. The CDR3 loop reads CASNEGTSGDWELFF. DNA for the CDR3: TGTGCCAGCAATGAAGGGACTAGCGGTGATTGGGAGCTGTTTTTT.

V usage is TRBV4-3 and J usage is TRBJ1-1; D remains unclear. CDR1 is LGHNA, CDR2 YSLEER, per germline. This CDR3 spans 16 amino acids. The V gene lost 0 bases and the J gene lost 3 bases, with 14 bases spanning the gap. CDR3 sequence: CASSQDRIAMDTEAFF. The CDR3 DNA follows: TGCGCCAGCAGCCAAGATCGGATAGCCATGGACACTGAAGCTTTCTTT.

The gene calls are TRBV4-3 and TRBJ1-2, with TRBD1 matching over 7 bases. The germline V gene has CDR1 LGHNA and CDR2 YSLEER. V lost 3 bases and J lost 7; bases outside the gene matches: 20. CDR3 length equals 18 residues. The CDR3 DNA follows: TGCGCCAGCAGCCATCCCAGGGGGTGGGAAGCTCCTAGGGGTGGCTACACCTTC. Amino acids: CASSHPRGWEAPRGGYTF.

This clone was detected once. The rearrangement links TRBV5-5 to TRBJ2-7; 9 bases align to TRBD1. This CDR3 is built from 17 residues. J gave up 2 bases and V 2 bases, and 11 bases lay outside the gene matches. Germline assignment: CDR1 SGHKS and CDR2 YYEKEE (reference sequence). In nucleotides, the CDR3 is TGTGCCAGCAGCTTCTCTTCTGGGGACAGGGACCCCTACGAGCAGTACTTC. Its translation is CASSFSSGDRDPYEQYF.

The chain couples TRBV28 to TRBJ1-2; 8 nucleotides align to TRBD1. V was clipped by 4 bases and J by 4 bases; unmatched bases: 17. CDR3 size: 18 residues. Germline assignment: CDR1 MDHEN and CDR2 SYDVKM. This CDR3 reads CASSSPTAGGATFYGYTF. As DNA, the CDR3 is TGTGCCAGCAGTTCACCCACCGCAGGGGGCGCGACGTTCTATGGCTACACCTTC.

This clone turned up a few times. A read error may account for a junction end that differs from germline. Other nucleotide sequences from this sample produce the same CDR3. The gene calls are TRBV5-1 and TRBJ1-6; D is unclear. CDR3 length: 15 amino acids. Germline CDR1 and CDR2: SGHRS and YFSETQ. This chain's CDR3 is CASSSSRENNSPLHF. The CDR3 region has the DNA TGCGCCAGCAGCTCCTCCCGGGAAAATAATTCCCCCCTCCACTTT.

CDR3 DNA sequence: TGTGCCAGCAGTTTCGGACAGACGGACACTGAAGCTTTCTTT. Translation: CASSFGQTDTEAFF. V gene TRBV27 combines with J gene TRBJ1-1; tentative D call: TRBD1 (6 bases). The CDR3 contains 14 residues. Germline CDR1 and CDR2: MNHEY and SMNVEV (reference sequence). Deletions cut 3 bases from V and 3 bases from J, with 11 bases between.

V gene TRBV7-6 combines with J gene TRBJ1-1; 7 bases are a match to TRBD1. The CDR3 runs to 16 residues. The germline gives CDR1 SGHVS, CDR2 FNYEAQ. V gave up 5 bases and J gave up 4 bases; unmatched junction bases: 13. CDR3: CASSRHDREVGTEAFF. The CDR3, as DNA: TGTGCCAGCAGCCGACATGACAGGGAAGTGGGCACTGAAGCTTTCTTT.

The rearrangement uses TRBV4-3 and TRBJ2-7, with 7 bases that match TRBD1. The CDR3 is 15 residues long. The V gene's germline CDR1 is LGHNA and CDR2 YSLEER. Losses at the gene ends were 4 bases for V and 3 bases for J; bases not matched to a gene: 9. The CDR3 DNA sequence: TGCGCCAGCAGCCTAACCCGGGACAGAGTCTACGAGCAGTACTTC. Its protein product is CASSLTRDRVYEQYF.

The V and J genes are TRBV5-8 and TRBJ2-1; TRBD1 matches 10 bases. With 5 bases clipped from V and 4 bases from J, the junction kept 12 bases outside the gene matches. CDR1 and CDR2 (germline): SGHTS, YDEGEE. The CDR3 loop spans 17 amino acids. CDR3 nucleotides: TGTGCCAGCAGTCCCCCACCAGACAGGGGGCTTTACAATGAGCAGTTCTTC. It codes for CASSPPPDRGLYNEQFF.

The V call is TRBV5-6, the J call TRBJ1-4; 7 positions agree with TRBD1. Germline V gene lookup returns CDR1 SGHDT and CDR2 YYEEEE. The CDR3 is 17 amino acids. The ends lost 3 bases at V and 1 base at J; junction bases unmatched: 9. The CDR3 loop reads CASSSPRGTVTNEKLFF. The CDR3 DNA is TGTGCCAGCAGCTCCCCTAGGGGGACAGTAACTAATGAAAAACTGTTTTTT.

V gene TRBV5-1 combines with J gene TRBJ1-1; 8 bases are a match to TRBD1. The CDR3 is 17 amino acids. The trim removed 1 base at V and 1 base at J, leaving 9 bases unmatched. Germline CDR1 reads SGHRS; CDR2 reads YFSETQ. Here the CDR3 reads CASSLPLGTGPNTEAFF. The CDR3 DNA reads as TGCGCCAGCAGCTTGCCTCTCGGGACAGGCCCGAACACTGAAGCTTTCTTT.

A few counts support this clone. This chain joins TRBV23-1 and TRBJ1-6, with a tentative D call TRBD1 (6 bases). TRBV23-1 is placed among ORFs of uncertain function. The V end lost 4 bases, the J end lost 2 bases, and 9 bases lay between the germline ends. This CDR3 spans 15 amino acids. CDR3 in amino acids: CASSPDSPYNSPLHF. As DNA, the CDR3 is TGCGCCAGCAGTCCGGACAGTCCCTATAATTCACCCCTCCACTTT.

The count of this clone is one. The chain joins TRBV18 to TRBJ1-1; weak D call: TRBD1 (6 bases). Germline values: CDR1 KGHSH, CDR2 LQKENI. With 6 bases removed from V and 8 bases from J, the gap between germline ends came to 31 bases. This CDR3 is 18 amino acids long. The DNA of the CDR3 is TGTGCCAGCTCTAACCAAGTGGCCGAAAAGGACAGCCACCGCGAAGCTTTCTTT. Translated: CASSNQVAEKDSHREAFF.

This clone was observed a handful of times. The chain links TRBV18 to TRBJ2-5; 12 positions match TRBD2. This CDR3 has 19 amino acids. Per the germline V gene, CDR1 is KGHSH and CDR2 is LQKENI. V gave up 3 bases and J gave up 0 bases; unmatched junction bases: 11. CDR3: CASSPHITPSGGDQETQYF. The CDR3 nucleotides read TGTGCCAGCTCACCGCACATAACCCCTAGCGGGGGGGACCAAGAGACCCAGTACTTC.

The chain links TRBV27 to TRBJ2-2; D ambiguous. The V and J ends lost 5 bases and 4 bases respectively, with 11 bases between them. The CDR3 consists of 14 residues. The germline V gene has CDR1 MNHEY and CDR2 SMNVEV (reference sequence). For the CDR3, the DNA is TGTGCCAGCAGTACCAACACAGCCACCGGGGAGCTGTTTTTT. Protein: CASSTNTATGELFF.